Given below is one T cell receptor (beta chain) in context. Antigen: not known. TCRdb keeps only in-frame clones here, not all; method: immunoSEQ multiplex PCR. The data hold about 150,000 clones, with 85% to 95% observed a single time. This specimen belongs to a study of T cell responses to AZD1222 COVID-19 vaccine. Overall study results and limits: The CD4 TCRs associated with vaccination extended across spike and predominated at 160-218 and 743-854.

This TCR was recovered from an adult in good health. The sample consisted of peripheral blood, taken on day 0 of AZD1222 vaccination.

In nucleotides, the CDR3 is TGTGCCAGCAGCTTGGTTTGGGTGGATACGCAGTATTTT. Translation gives CASSLVWVDTQYF. The chain combines TRBV5-4 with TRBJ2-3; D gene uncertain. From germline, CDR1 is SGHNT and CDR2 YYREEE (reference sequence). V was clipped by 0 bases and J by 6 bases, with 8 bases between them. The CDR3 loop spans 13 amino acids.